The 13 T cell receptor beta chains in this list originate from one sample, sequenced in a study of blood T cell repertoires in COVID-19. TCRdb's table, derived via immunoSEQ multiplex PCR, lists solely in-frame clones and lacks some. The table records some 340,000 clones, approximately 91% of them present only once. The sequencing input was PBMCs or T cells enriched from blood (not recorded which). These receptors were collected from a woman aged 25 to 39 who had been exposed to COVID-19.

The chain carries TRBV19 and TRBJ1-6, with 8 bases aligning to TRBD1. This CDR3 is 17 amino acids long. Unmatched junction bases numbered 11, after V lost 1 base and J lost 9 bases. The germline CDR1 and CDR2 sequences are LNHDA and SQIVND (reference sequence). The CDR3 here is CASSIGHRGTKSSPLHF. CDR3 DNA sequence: TGTGCCAGTAGTATAGGGCACAGGGGGACCAAATCTTCACCCCTCCACTTT.

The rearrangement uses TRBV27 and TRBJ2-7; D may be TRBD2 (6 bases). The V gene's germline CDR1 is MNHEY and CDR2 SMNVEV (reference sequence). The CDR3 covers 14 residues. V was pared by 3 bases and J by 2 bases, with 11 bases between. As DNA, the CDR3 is TGTGCCAGCAGTTTCGGGGGTCGTCCCTACGAGCAGTACTTC. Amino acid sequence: CASSFGGRPYEQYF.

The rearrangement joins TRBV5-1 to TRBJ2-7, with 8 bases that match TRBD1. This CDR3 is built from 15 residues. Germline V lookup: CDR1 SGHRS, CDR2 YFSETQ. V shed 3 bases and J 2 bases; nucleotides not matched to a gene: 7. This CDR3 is CASSSTGTGPYEQYF. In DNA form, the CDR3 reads TGCGCCAGCAGCTCTACCGGGACAGGTCCCTACGAGCAGTACTTC.

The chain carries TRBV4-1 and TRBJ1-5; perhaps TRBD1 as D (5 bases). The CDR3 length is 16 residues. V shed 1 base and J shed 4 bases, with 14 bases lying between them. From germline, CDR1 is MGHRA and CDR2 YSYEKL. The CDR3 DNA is TGCGCCAGCAGCCAAGTACAGCGACAGAATAATCAGCCCCAGCATTTT. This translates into CASSQVQRQNNQPQHF.

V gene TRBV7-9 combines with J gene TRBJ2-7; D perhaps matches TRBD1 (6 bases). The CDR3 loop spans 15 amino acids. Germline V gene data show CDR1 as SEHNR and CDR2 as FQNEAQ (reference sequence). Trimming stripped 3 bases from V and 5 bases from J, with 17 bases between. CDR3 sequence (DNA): TGTGCCAGCAGCTTTATCAGGGACAAAGGAAACGAGCAGTACTTC. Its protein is CASSFIRDKGNEQYF.

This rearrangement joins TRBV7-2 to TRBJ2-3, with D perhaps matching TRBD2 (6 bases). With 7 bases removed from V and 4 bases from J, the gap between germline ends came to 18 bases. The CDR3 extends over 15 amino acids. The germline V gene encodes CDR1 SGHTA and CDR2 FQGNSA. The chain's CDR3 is CASNRLGRVADTQYF. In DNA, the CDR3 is TGTGCCAGCAACCGACTAGGCAGGGTCGCAGATACGCAGTATTTT. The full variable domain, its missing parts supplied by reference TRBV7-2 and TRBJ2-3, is GAGVSQSPSNKVTEKGKDVELRCDPISGHTALYWYRQSLGQGLEFLIYFQGNSAPDKSGLPSDRFSAERTGGSVSTLTIQRTQQEDSAVYLCASNRLGRVADTQYFGPGTRLTVL.

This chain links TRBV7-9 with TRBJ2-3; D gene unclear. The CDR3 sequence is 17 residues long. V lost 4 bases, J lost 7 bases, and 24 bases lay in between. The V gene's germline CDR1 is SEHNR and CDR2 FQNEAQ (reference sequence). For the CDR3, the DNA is TGTGCCAGCAGCTCTCCCTTCCGCACCCCAGAGGATCATACGCAGTATTTT. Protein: CASSSPFRTPEDHTQYF.

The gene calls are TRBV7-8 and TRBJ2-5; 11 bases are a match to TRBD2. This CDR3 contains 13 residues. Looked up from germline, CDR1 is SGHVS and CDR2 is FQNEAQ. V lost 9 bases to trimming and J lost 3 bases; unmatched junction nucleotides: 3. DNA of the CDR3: TGTGCCAGTAATAGCGGGGGGGAAGAGACCCAGTACTTC. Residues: CASNSGGEETQYF.

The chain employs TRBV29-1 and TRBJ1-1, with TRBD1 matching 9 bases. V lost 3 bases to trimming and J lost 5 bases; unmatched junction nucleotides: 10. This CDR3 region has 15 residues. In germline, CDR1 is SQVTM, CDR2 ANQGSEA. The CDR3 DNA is TGCAGCGTTGATCCTGGGACAGGGAGAGGGACTGAAGCTTTCTTT. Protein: CSVDPGTGRGTEAFF.

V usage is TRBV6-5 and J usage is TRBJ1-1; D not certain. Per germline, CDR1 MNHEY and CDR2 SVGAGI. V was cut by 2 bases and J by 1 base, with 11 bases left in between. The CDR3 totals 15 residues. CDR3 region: CASSYVPRGNTEAFF. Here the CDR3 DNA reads TGTGCCAGCAGTTACGTGCCGCGGGGGAACACTGAAGCTTTCTTT.

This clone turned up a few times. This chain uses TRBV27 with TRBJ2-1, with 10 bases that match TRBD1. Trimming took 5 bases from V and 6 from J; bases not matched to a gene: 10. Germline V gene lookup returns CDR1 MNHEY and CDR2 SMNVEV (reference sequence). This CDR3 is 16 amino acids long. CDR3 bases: TGTGCCAGCAGTAGGCCGGGACAGGGGTTGGGCAATGAGCAGTTCTTC. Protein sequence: CASSRPGQGLGNEQFF.

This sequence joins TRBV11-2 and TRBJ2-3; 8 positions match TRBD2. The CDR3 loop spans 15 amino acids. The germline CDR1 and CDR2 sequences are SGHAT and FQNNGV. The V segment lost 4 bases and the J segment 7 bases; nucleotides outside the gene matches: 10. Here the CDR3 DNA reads TGTGCCAGCAGCTCGAGAACCGGGACTAGGAATACGCAGTATTTT. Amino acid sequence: CASSSRTGTRNTQYF.

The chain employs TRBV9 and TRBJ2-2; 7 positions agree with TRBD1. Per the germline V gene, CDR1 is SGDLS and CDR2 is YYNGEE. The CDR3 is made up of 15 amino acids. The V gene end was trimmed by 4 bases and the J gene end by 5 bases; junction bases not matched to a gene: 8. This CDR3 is CASSHIGTETGELFF. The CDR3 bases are TGTGCCAGCAGCCATATCGGGACAGAAACCGGGGAGCTGTTTTTT.